These 24 T cell receptor beta chains were all obtained from the same sample, sequenced in a study of blood T cell repertoires in COVID-19. Some clones are missing from TCRdb's copy, which holds only in-frame ones; the method was immunoSEQ multiplex PCR. The sample lists around 93,000 clones; about 90% were seen once. Material: peripheral blood. The receptors originated from an elderly man with acute or convalescent COVID-19.

V is TRBV19 and J is TRBJ2-1, with D maybe TRBD2 (6 bases). Trimming left V 6 bases short and J 6 bases short, with 21 bases between. The V gene's germline CDR1 is LNHDA and CDR2 SQIVND (reference sequence). The length of the CDR3 is 16 residues. CDR3 bases: TGTGCCAGTAGCCCAGCGGAGTTGGTCGGGGGCAATGAGCAGTTCTTC. Its translation is CASSPAELVGGNEQFF.

This chain joins TRBV9 and TRBJ2-3; TRBD2 aligns across 14 bases. The CDR3 loop spans 15 amino acids. Germline V gene sequence: CDR1 SGDLS, CDR2 YYNGEE. The trim removed 6 bases at V and 4 bases at J, leaving 4 bases unmatched. The CDR3 spells CASTTGLAGADTQYF. The CDR3 DNA is TGTGCCAGCACCACGGGACTAGCGGGAGCAGATACGCAGTATTTT.

V and J are TRBV9 and TRBJ2-5; 12 nucleotides line up with TRBD2. CDR1 is SGDLS, CDR2 YYNGEE, per germline. The CDR3 spans 18 residues. V dropped 0 bases and J dropped 4; count of bases not matched to a gene: 10. The CDR3 loop reads CASSVGSLAGGLTETQYF. In nucleotides, the CDR3 is TGTGCCAGCAGCGTAGGGAGTCTAGCGGGGGGGTTGACAGAGACCCAGTACTTC.

This clone was recorded only once. This chain joins TRBV24-1 and TRBJ2-5; 10 nucleotides match TRBD1. CDR3 size: 18 residues. J gave up 4 bases and V 4 bases, and 14 bases lay outside the gene matches. CDR1 is KGHDR and CDR2 is SFDVKD in the germline V gene. The chain's CDR3 is CATSDRVPGQGRGETQYF. DNA of the CDR3: TGTGCCACCAGTGACCGAGTCCCGGGACAGGGGCGGGGAGAGACCCAGTACTTC.

The chain has TRBV24-1 and TRBJ1-5, with 9 bases lining up with TRBD1. Germline V gene sequence: CDR1 KGHDR, CDR2 SFDVKD. The CDR3 totals 16 residues. V trimming: 4 bases; J trimming: 3 bases; junction bases outside the gene matches: 6. The CDR3 protein is CATSDSGTGFNQPQHF. The CDR3 DNA sequence: TGTGCCACCAGTGACTCCGGGACAGGGTTCAATCAGCCCCAGCATTTT.

The chain uses TRBV19 and TRBJ1-1; D ambiguous. The CDR3 totals 13 residues. Trimming cost V 11 bases and J 2 bases, with 15 bases left between them. Germline-derived CDR1 and CDR2 are LNHDA and SQIVND (reference sequence). CDR3 residues: CASLKSPNTEAFF. The CDR3 DNA is TGTGCCTCCCTGAAGAGCCCTAACACTGAAGCTTTCTTT.

This chain joins TRBV2 and TRBJ2-5; no definite D call. Deletions cut 2 bases from V and 5 bases from J, with 3 bases between. The CDR3 contains 11 residues. Germline values: CDR1 SNHLY, CDR2 FYNNEI. CDR3 DNA sequence: TGTGCCAGCAGTGAACGGGAGACCCAGTACTTC. The encoded protein is CASSERETQYF.

The chain uses TRBV10-3 and TRBJ2-2; 8 nucleotides agree with TRBD2. J gave up 1 base and V 8 bases, and 9 bases lay outside the gene matches. Germline V lookup: CDR1 ENHRY, CDR2 SYGVKD. The CDR3 consists of 16 residues. This chain's CDR3 is CAIPRGAGVNTGELFF. The DNA for the CDR3 is TGTGCCATCCCAAGGGGAGCGGGGGTGAACACCGGGGAGCTGTTTTTT.

The J gene is TRBJ1-1, the V gene TRBV6-5; 8 bases match TRBD1. Germline loops: CDR1 MNHEY, CDR2 SVGAGI. This CDR3 is built from 14 residues. The trim removed 5 bases at V and 4 bases at J, leaving 6 bases unmatched. Here the CDR3 DNA reads TGTGCCAGCAGTCCGGGACAGGTGGTCACTGAAGCTTTCTTT. As protein: CASSPGQVVTEAFF.

The genes are TRBV5-1 and TRBJ2-3, with a possible D match to TRBD2 (6 bases). V was shortened by 4 bases and J by 1 base, with 13 bases between the two germline ends. This CDR3 region has 15 residues. Germline loops: CDR1 SGHRS, CDR2 YFSETQ. DNA of the CDR3: TGCGCCAGCAGCCTCCGGGGGTCTGGCACAGATACGCAGTATTTT. This codes for CASSLRGSGTDTQYF.

This clone was recorded once. The V call is TRBV30, the J call TRBJ2-1; 7 bases agree with TRBD2. From germline, CDR1 is GTSNPN and CDR2 SVGIG (reference sequence). The CDR3 length is 15 residues. Losses at the gene ends were 2 bases for V and 4 bases for J; bases not matched to a gene: 8. CDR3 in amino acids: CAWSTLAGVYNEQFF. CDR3 in DNA: TGTGCCTGGAGTACCCTCGCGGGAGTTTACAATGAGCAGTTCTTC.

The chain carries TRBV7-9 and TRBJ1-2; D is undetermined. Deletions cut 1 base from V and 6 bases from J, with 12 bases between. The CDR3 totals 14 residues. Germline V gene sequence: CDR1 SEHNR, CDR2 FQNEAQ (reference sequence). The CDR3: CASSLVEGGHGYTF. DNA of the CDR3: TGTGCCAGCAGCTTAGTCGAGGGAGGGCATGGCTACACCTTC.

The chain links TRBV6-6 to TRBJ2-5; 8 bases match TRBD2. The CDR3 consists of 15 residues. Losses at the gene ends were 0 bases for V and 5 bases for J; bases not matched to a gene: 5. Germline lookup yields CDR1 MNHNY and CDR2 SVGAGI (reference sequence). In nucleotides, the CDR3 is TGTGCCAGCAGTTACTCACGGGGGGGCCGTGAGACCCAGTACTTC. Translating gives CASSYSRGGRETQYF.

Here the CDR3 DNA reads TGTGCCAGCAGTTCCCAGGGGGGCTACGAGCAGTACTTC. It encodes CASSSQGGYEQYF. The chain carries TRBV12-3 or TRBV12-4 and TRBJ2-7; tentative D call: TRBD1 (7 bases). The V and J ends lost 4 bases and 3 bases respectively, with 10 bases between them. The CDR3 runs 13 residues.

This chain uses TRBV15 with TRBJ1-1, with TRBD1 identical over 8 bases. Trimming cost V 1 base and J 5 bases; bases outside gene matches: 6. The CDR3 extends over 15 amino acids. Germline V gene lookup returns CDR1 LNHNV and CDR2 YYDKDF (reference sequence). The CDR3 DNA sequence: TGTGCCACCAGCAGAGTAACAGGGGGGAGAACTGAAGCTTTCTTT. This gives the protein CATSRVTGGRTEAFF. The variable domain in full, completed from reference TRBV15 and TRBJ1-1, reads DAMVIQNPRYQVTQFGKPVTLSCSQTLNHNVMYWYQQKSSQAPKLLFHYYDKDFNNEADTPDNFQSRRPNTSFCFLDIRSPGLGDTAMYLCATSRVTGGRTEAFFGQGTRLTVV.

J is TRBJ2-3 and V is TRBV7-2; 14 positions agree with TRBD2. The CDR3 length is 19 residues. Germline CDR1 SGHTA, CDR2 FQGNSA. The junction had 10 bases not matched to a gene; V was cut back by 0 bases and J by 5 bases. The CDR3 here is CASSLARLAGGEGRDTQYF. CDR3 nucleotides: TGTGCCAGCAGCTTAGCGAGACTAGCGGGAGGGGAGGGAAGAGATACGCAGTATTTT.

The rearrangement joins TRBV7-3 to TRBJ2-1, with 10 positions matching TRBD2. Germline trimming cut 5 bases from V and 1 base from J; bases unmatched to any gene: 5. The germline V gene has CDR1 SGHTA and CDR2 FQGTGA. The CDR3 contains 16 residues. In nucleotides, the CDR3 is TGTGCCAGCAGCCCCCGGACTAGCGGATCCTACAATGAGCAGTTCTTC. Protein: CASSPRTSGSYNEQFF.

This clone was observed a single time. The genes are TRBV21-1 and TRBJ1-1; TRBD1, the D gene given by the table, was not confirmed from the DNA. TRBV21-1 is listed as a pseudogene. The CDR3 is 15 residues long. The CDR3 DNA reads TGTGCCAGCAGCAAATCCGAGACAGAGAACACTGAAGCTTTCTTT. Protein product: CASSKSETENTEAFF.

V is TRBV9 and J is TRBJ1-3; 8 bases line up with TRBD1. The germline V gene encodes CDR1 SGDLS and CDR2 YYNGEE. The CDR3 is 16 residues long. Trimming removed 3 bases from V and 3 bases from J; junction bases left unmatched: 8. The CDR3 coding sequence is TGTGCCAGCAGCGCCCGGACAGGGAGCATTGGAAACACCATATATTTT. Translated, it gives CASSARTGSIGNTIYF.

This clone was found a few times. The chain carries TRBV10-1 and TRBJ2-2; D unclear. The CDR3 has 13 amino acids. Trimming cost V 4 bases and J 8 bases, with 11 bases left between them. Germline lookup yields CDR1 WNHNN and CDR2 SYGVQD (reference sequence). CDR3 amino acids: CASSAQKTGELFF. CDR3 in DNA: TGCGCCAGCAGTGCTCAGAAGACAGGGGAGCTGTTTTTT.

The CDR3 DNA is TGTGCCAGTAGTAGGGACAGGAATAACTATGGCTACACCTTC. This sequence encodes CASSRDRNNYGYTF. V and J are TRBV19 and TRBJ1-2; TRBD1 matches 8 bases. This CDR3 is 14 amino acids long. V shed 4 bases, J shed 1 base, and the junction held 2 bases outside the gene matches. The germline CDR1 and CDR2 sequences are LNHDA and SQIVND (reference sequence).

The chain combines TRBV9 with TRBJ2-2, with 13 positions matching TRBD2. J lost 4 bases, V lost 3 bases, and 6 bases had no gene match. CDR1 SGDLS and CDR2 YYNGEE come from the germline V gene. The CDR3 spans 17 residues. CDR3 coding DNA: TGTGCCAGCAGCGACAGACTAGCGGGGGGCCCCACCGGGGAGCTGTTTTTT. It translates to CASSDRLAGGPTGELFF.

This chain connects TRBV9 to TRBJ2-5, with a weak D call TRBD1 (6 bases). This CDR3 is built from 16 residues. Per the germline V gene, CDR1 is SGDLS and CDR2 is YYNGEE. The V and J ends lost 0 bases and 2 bases respectively, with 14 bases between them. CDR3 loop: CASSVAAGVRQETQYF. CDR3 DNA: TGTGCCAGCAGCGTAGCGGCAGGGGTCAGACAAGAGACCCAGTACTTC.

The chain has TRBV10-3 and TRBJ2-1; 7 bases agree with TRBD2. CDR1 is ENHRY, CDR2 SYGVKD, per germline. The CDR3 runs to 15 residues. Germline trimming cut 6 bases from V and 3 bases from J; bases unmatched to any gene: 8. In DNA, the CDR3 is TGTGCCATCAGCGAGAGGGCTAGCGGCTACAATGAGCAGTTCTTC. It yields the protein CAISERASGYNEQFF.